The 11 T cell receptor beta chains below were found in one sample sequenced in a study of blood T cell repertoires in COVID-19. Sequenced by immunoSEQ multiplex PCR; TCRdb stores in-frame clones only, minus some. The repertoire holds approximately 230,000 clones, 70% to 85% seen once, with approximately 16% in the top ten. The sequenced sample was PBMCs or T cells enriched from blood (not recorded which). The source is a man in his forties or fifties who had recovered from COVID-19.

The CDR3 is CASGSLGSYEQYF. For the CDR3, the DNA is TGTGCCAGCGGTAGCCTAGGTTCCTACGAGCAGTACTTC. This rearrangement joins TRBV28 to TRBJ2-7; no clear D gene. Trimming stripped 8 bases from V and 1 base from J, with 12 bases between. CDR1 is MDHEN and CDR2 is SYDVKM in the germline V gene. The CDR3 is 13 residues long.

This chain uses TRBV28 with TRBJ2-2; 7 positions agree with TRBD2. The CDR3 length is 15 residues. CDR1 is MDHEN and CDR2 is SYDVKM in the germline V gene. V shed 6 bases and J 1 base; nucleotides not matched to a gene: 5. The CDR3 reads CASSGGTLNTGELFF. CDR3 in DNA: TGTGCCAGCAGCGGGGGGACCTTGAACACCGGGGAGCTGTTTTTT. The whole variable domain, remainder taken from reference TRBV28 and TRBJ2-2, is DVKVTQSSRYLVKRTGEKVFLECVQDMDHENMFWYRQDPGLGLRLIYFSYDVKMKEKGDIPEGYSVSREKKERFSLILESASTNQTSMYLCASSGGTLNTGELFFGEGSRLTVL.

CDR3: CATRGRLDNVLTF. For the CDR3, the DNA is TGTGCCACCAGGGGGCGCTTGGACAACGTCCTGACTTTC. The chain has TRBV24-1 and TRBJ2-6; possible D gene TRBD1, 5 bases. The ends were cut back, 7 bases at V and 9 bases at J, with 12 bases in the middle. This CDR3 spans 13 amino acids. CDR1 is KGHDR and CDR2 is SFDVKD in the germline V gene.

The J gene is TRBJ1-1, the V gene TRBV7-8; TRBD1 matches 7 bases. CDR1 is SGHVS and CDR2 is FQNEAQ in the germline V gene. With V trimmed by 7 bases and J by 6 bases, 11 bases remained unmatched. This CDR3 is 14 amino acids long. In nucleotides, the CDR3 is TGTGCCAGCAAACTTGACAGGGACTTCCCTGAAGCTTTCTTT. Its translation: CASKLDRDFPEAFF.

In its sample, this clone was seen a few times. The chain is built from TRBV19 and TRBJ2-1; 7 bases map to TRBD2. V dropped 5 bases and J dropped 0; count of bases not matched to a gene: 7. In germline, CDR1 is LNHDA, CDR2 SQIVND (reference sequence). The CDR3 has 16 residues. The CDR3: CASSRARGSSYNEQFF. CDR3 in DNA: TGTGCCAGTAGTCGGGCGCGGGGGAGCTCCTACAATGAGCAGTTCTTC.

This clone was seen a single time. The CDR3 protein is CASSTDTNTEAFF. DNA of the CDR3: TGTGCCAGCAGCACCGACACGAACACTGAAGCTTTCTTT. V usage is TRBV9 and J usage is TRBJ1-1, with unresolved D. The CDR3 length is 13 residues. Trimming shortened V by 4 bases and J by 1 base, and 8 bases separated the two germline ends. CDR1 is SGDLS, CDR2 YYNGEE, per germline.

The rearrangement joins TRBV4-3 to TRBJ1-2; D call uncertain. Trimming took 4 bases from V and 0 from J, leaving 12 bases between them. CDR1 LGHNA and CDR2 YSLEER come from the germline V gene. The CDR3 runs 15 residues. The DNA for the CDR3 is TGCGCCAGCAGCCCTGGGCACACACCTAACTATGGCTACACCTTC. This gives the protein CASSPGHTPNYGYTF.

The chain recombines TRBV3-1 (or the pseudogene TRBV3-2) with TRBJ1-2; possibly TRBD1 for D (6 bases). Germline V gives CDR1 LGHDT, CDR2 YNNKEL (reference sequence). The CDR3 extends over 14 amino acids. V was shortened by 1 base and J by 4 bases, with 10 bases between the two germline ends. This CDR3 reads CASSQGGDIYGYTF. CDR3 DNA: TGTGCCAGCAGCCAAGGAGGGGACATCTATGGCTACACCTTC.

J is TRBJ1-2 and V is TRBV19; D possibly corresponds to TRBD1 (6 bases). Germline loops: CDR1 LNHDA, CDR2 SQIVND (reference sequence). Trimming left V 6 bases short and J 4 bases short, with 21 bases between. This CDR3 region has 16 residues. CDR3 region: CASSHRAQDPGYGYTF. Here the CDR3 DNA reads TGTGCCAGTAGCCACAGGGCACAGGACCCGGGCTATGGCTACACCTTC.

This chain joins TRBV9 and TRBJ2-1; maybe TRBD2 (5 bases). The CDR3 is 13 residues long. V lost 4 bases, J lost 9 bases, and 14 bases lay in between. Germline CDR1 SGDLS, CDR2 YYNGEE. CDR3 coding DNA: TGTGCCAGCAGCCCTAGCTCTGGCCGTGAGCAGTTCTTC. Translating gives CASSPSSGREQFF.

This clone came up a few times. The chain joins TRBV24-1 to TRBJ1-1, with 7 bases that match TRBD1. The V segment lost 6 bases and the J segment 0 bases; nucleotides outside the gene matches: 3. This CDR3 has 14 amino acids. Germline CDR1 and CDR2: KGHDR and SFDVKD. CDR3 coding DNA: TGTGCCACCAGTAAGACAGGGTTGAACACTGAAGCTTTCTTT. Its protein product is CATSKTGLNTEAFF.